The 14 T cell receptor beta chains below were found in one sample sequenced in a study of T cells in tuberculosis. Repertoires were generated with immunoSEQ multiplex PCR, while TCRdb's copy carries only in-frame clones and drops some. The table records roughly 28,000 clones, 85% to 90% of them present only once. Material for sequencing was PBMCs. The receptors originated from a donor aged 5-35 years with latent tuberculosis or without tuberculosis infection.

This chain links TRBV6-5 with TRBJ2-7; TRBD1 agrees at 7 bases. Trimming cost V 6 bases and J 3 bases; bases outside gene matches: 11. CDR3 length equals 15 residues. The germline CDR1 and CDR2 sequences are MNHEY and SVGAGI. Here the CDR3 reads CASRPRDSSFYEQYF. The CDR3 coding sequence is TGTGCCAGCAGGCCCCGGGACAGTTCGTTCTACGAGCAGTACTTC.

The chain has TRBV15 and TRBJ1-2; no firm D call. Germline CDR1 reads LNHNV; CDR2 reads YYDKDF (reference sequence). Trimming pared 0 bases from V and 7 bases from J, leaving 9 bases between. The CDR3 length is 13 residues. The CDR3 DNA reads as TGTGCCACCAGCAGAGATGCGGGGATTGGCTACACCTTC. Protein product: CATSRDAGIGYTF.

The rearrangement uses TRBV25-1 and TRBJ2-1; TRBD1 might be the D (6 bases). Trimming pared 8 bases from V and 1 base from J, leaving 15 bases between. CDR3 length: 15 amino acids. Germline CDR1 MGHDK, CDR2 SYGVNS. CDR3 coding DNA: TGTGCCAGCGCAGGGGCCTTGGGATCCTACAATGAGCAGTTCTTC. Translated, it gives CASAGALGSYNEQFF.

In its sample, this clone was seen once. This chain joins TRBV19 and TRBJ1-1, with D possibly being TRBD1 (6 bases). The CDR3 is made up of 14 amino acids. Trimming shortened V by 2 bases and J by 8 bases, and 15 bases separated the two germline ends. Germline V gene sequence: CDR1 LNHDA, CDR2 SQIVND (reference sequence). The CDR3, as DNA: TGTGCCAGTAGTATAACCCACGGTGGACAGGAAGCTTTCTTT. Encoded protein: CASSITHGGQEAFF.

The chain couples TRBV7-9 to TRBJ2-7, with 11 positions matching TRBD1. The CDR3 has 16 amino acids. Germline loops: CDR1 SEHNR, CDR2 FQNEAQ (reference sequence). V lost 1 base, J lost 6 bases, and 8 bases stayed unmatched. CDR3 DNA sequence: TGTGCCAGCAGCTTAGGAGAGGGGACAGGGGGATTCGAGCAGTACTTC. Translating gives CASSLGEGTGGFEQYF.

V and J are TRBV9 and TRBJ2-3; 9 bases match TRBD2. This CDR3 has 16 residues. The trim removed 0 bases at V and 6 bases at J, leaving 8 bases unmatched. The germline V gene has CDR1 SGDLS and CDR2 YYNGEE. CDR3 sequence reads: CASSVEPRGGGDTQYF. As DNA, the CDR3 is TGTGCCAGCAGCGTAGAACCGCGGGGGGGCGGGGATACGCAGTATTTT.

V usage is TRBV7-7 and J usage is TRBJ2-3; maybe TRBD1 (5 bases). This CDR3 is 13 amino acids long. Germline values: CDR1 SSHAT, CDR2 FNYEAQ (reference sequence). V lost 5 bases and J 6 bases, leaving 12 bases between the germline ends. As DNA, the CDR3 is TGTGCCAGCAGCCCTACAGGTGGGGATACGCAGTATTTT. It translates to CASSPTGGDTQYF.

The V call is TRBV7-2, the J call TRBJ1-5; D gene unclear. This CDR3 has 13 amino acids. Trimming took off 5 bases at V and 0 bases at J, with 5 bases between the two ends. Germline V gene sequence: CDR1 SGHTA, CDR2 FQGNSA. The CDR3 region is CASSPNSNQPQHF. The CDR3 DNA reads TGTGCCAGCAGCCCCAATAGCAATCAGCCCCAGCATTTT.

The genes are TRBV5-1 and TRBJ2-7; 7 bases map to TRBD2. The CDR3 has 15 amino acids. Germline V CDR1 and CDR2: SGHRS, YFSETQ. The V gene end was trimmed by 1 base and the J gene end by 0 bases; junction bases not matched to a gene: 4. The CDR3 sequence is CASSLIGGSSYEQYF. In DNA, the CDR3 is TGCGCCAGCAGCTTGATTGGCGGGAGCTCCTACGAGCAGTACTTC.

This sequence joins TRBV4-3 and TRBJ2-1, with 11 bases aligning to TRBD2. V was pared by 4 bases and J by 7 bases, with 9 bases of the junction left unmatched. CDR1 is LGHNA, CDR2 YSLEER, per germline. The CDR3 loop spans 16 amino acids. The CDR3 loop reads CASSPAGSGGANEQFF. For the CDR3, the DNA is TGCGCCAGCAGCCCCGCCGGTAGCGGGGGGGCGAATGAGCAGTTCTTC.

The CDR3 here is CASSFQGGHQPQHF. The CDR3 coding sequence is TGTGCCAGCAGCTTTCAGGGAGGACATCAGCCCCAGCATTTT. The chain uses TRBV5-8 and TRBJ1-5; D might be TRBD1 (5 bases). Trimming took 2 bases from V and 5 from J, leaving 11 bases between them. The CDR3 length is 14 residues. Germline loops: CDR1 SGHTS, CDR2 YDEGEE.

The rearrangement links TRBV2 to TRBJ1-1, with 8 positions matching TRBD1. Germline V gene lookup returns CDR1 SNHLY and CDR2 FYNNEI. V was clipped by 6 bases and J by 1 base; unmatched bases: 7. CDR3 size: 15 residues. The CDR3 nucleotides are TGTGCCAGCAGGGAATCGGGACAGGCGAACACTGAAGCTTTCTTT. Amino acid sequence: CASRESGQANTEAFF. Full variable domain (rest looked up from reference TRBV2 and TRBJ1-1): EPEVTQTPSHQVTQMGQEVILRCVPISNHLYFYWYRQILGQKVEFLVSFYNNEISEKSEIFDDQFSVERPDGSNFTLKIRSTKLEDSAMYFCASRESGQANTEAFFGQGTRLTVV.

V usage is TRBV7-9 and J usage is TRBJ1-3; D may be TRBD1 (5 bases). The CDR3 contains 15 residues. Looked up from germline, CDR1 is SEHNR and CDR2 is FQNEAQ (reference sequence). V lost 3 bases and J 0 bases, leaving 9 bases between the germline ends. CDR3 protein: CASSLAGLSGNTIYF. In nucleotides, the CDR3 is TGTGCCAGCAGCTTGGCAGGGCTCTCTGGAAACACCATATATTTT.

The chain joins TRBV27 to TRBJ2-2, with D possibly being TRBD1 (5 bases). Germline-derived CDR1 and CDR2 are MNHEY and SMNVEV (reference sequence). The V gene lost 4 bases and the J gene lost 12 bases, with 12 bases spanning the gap. This CDR3 region has 12 residues. CDR3 sequence (DNA): TGTGCCAGCAGTTCCCTCGCAGGGAAGCTGTTTTTT. This encodes CASSSLAGKLFF.